This TCR beta chain derives from a study of Ad26.COV2.S vaccination and SARS-CoV-2 variants (dated by TCRdb to the early 2020s). Broadly, across the study: Vaccine-arm donors came from COV1001, a multicentre, randomized, double-blind, placebo-controlled phase I-IIa trial of Ad26.COV2.S in healthy adults. Ad26.COV2.S was given intramuscularly at 5x10^10 or 1x10^11 viral particles, as a single shot or as two shots 56 days apart. Sequencing of the TCRbeta repertoire served to evaluate the specificity and breadth of SARS-CoV-2-reactive T cell receptors following Ad26.COV2.S vaccination. The TCR-sequenced set comprised approximately 32 samples: some 19 Ad26.COV2.S vaccine recipients, 5 placebo recipients and 8 SARS-CoV-2 convalescent individuals. Participants in the trial were split at random into five groups of five each, receiving low-dose or high-dose Ad26.COV2.S once or twice, or else placebo on both occasions. Investigators remained blinded to trial group allocation during experiments and outcome assessment. Overall study results and their limits: Substantial breadth of spike-specific CD8+ and CD4+ T cell responses was reported after vaccination. Vaccine and placebo recipients had similar non-spike TCR breadth, a finding consistent with the vaccine containing only spike. The study lacked the statistical power to compare responses across vaccine doses or regimens. Higher spike-specific TCR breadth was observed in Ad26.COV2.S recipients than in placebo recipients (P = 0.0014). The authors noted that total T cell responses may have been underestimated by the TCR breadth and depth analyses.

Reading the germline V gene (reference sequence) gives CDR1 LGHDT and CDR2 YNNKEL. From its cysteine to its phenylalanine, the CDR3 spans 17 amino acids. The read is trimmed to its CDR3 DNA, 51 bases read in frame from base 1. The junction shows trimming of 1 base on V and 2 bases on J, and the gene matches do not reach 10 bases of it. The immunoSEQ Assay was the method used to sequence TCRbeta CDR3 regions. After extraction, genomic DNA underwent amplification by bias-controlled multiplex PCR, followed by high-throughput sequencing. In the authors' own workflow: To quantify the absolute abundance of each unique TCRbeta CDR3 region, sequences were collapsed and filtered. T cell fraction was estimated by normalizing TCRbeta template counts to usable DNA, which was measured by amplifying reference genes present in all nucleated cells. Repertoire TCRs were annotated as SARS-CoV-2-specific by exact matching of V gene, CDR3 amino acid sequence and J gene to a known reactive TCR set. MIRA supplied the reference SARS-CoV-2 TCR set, which was filtered for enrichment in COVID-19-positive ImmuneCODE repertoires so that public or cross-reactive TCRs were removed. Using the MIRA antigens, annotated TCRs were further analysed by specific ORF or by position within an ORF. Breadth was defined as the number of annotated unique rearrangements divided by the total number of unique productive rearrangements, and depth was defined as the summed frequency of the annotated unique rearrangements. Group comparisons of TCR breadth used two-sided Wilcoxon rank-sum tests. The clones in this table, taken by TCRdb from immuneACCESS, are in-frame only. Not every clone is retained; where verified, under half of the shortfall comes from an unresolved V gene, and the cause of the rest is unknown. V and J calls and clone size are copied from that table; D and trimming were computed from the DNA. Present in this sample are 300,000 to 450,000 clones, around 84% of which were seen just once. The ten biggest clones cover around 3% of the sample.

The treatment or condition label here, explained by the study, means: 19 received Ad26.COV2.S at low or high dose, single or two shots; about 5 received placebo; per-sample allocation not given. For vaccine and placebo recipients, repertoires were sequenced using samples collected on day 63 after the first injection. In Cohort 1b, more than 20 adults aged 18-55 years were enrolled at a single site in Boston, USA, between 29 July and 7 August 2020. Ad26.COV2.S consisted of a replication-incompetent adenovirus type 26 vector by which a prefusion-stabilized SARS-CoV-2 spike protein from the original Wuhan strain was expressed. As regards this clone: The antigen it binds to is not known. Per-nucleotide qualities are absent, and no much larger clonotype sits a single base away.

The source was peripheral blood, collected in a trial of Ad26.COV2.S vaccine versus placebo. This chain joins TRBV3-1 (or the pseudogene TRBV3-2) to TRBJ2-5, with TRBD1 matching 7 junction bases. The receptor was isolated from a person aged 18-60 years who received the Ad26.COV2.S COVID-19 vaccine or a placebo. For the CDR3, the sequence is CASSQGSGQDHQETQYF. The base sequence is TGTGCCAGCAGCCAAGGGTCCGGACAGGACCATCAAGAGACCCAGTACTTC.